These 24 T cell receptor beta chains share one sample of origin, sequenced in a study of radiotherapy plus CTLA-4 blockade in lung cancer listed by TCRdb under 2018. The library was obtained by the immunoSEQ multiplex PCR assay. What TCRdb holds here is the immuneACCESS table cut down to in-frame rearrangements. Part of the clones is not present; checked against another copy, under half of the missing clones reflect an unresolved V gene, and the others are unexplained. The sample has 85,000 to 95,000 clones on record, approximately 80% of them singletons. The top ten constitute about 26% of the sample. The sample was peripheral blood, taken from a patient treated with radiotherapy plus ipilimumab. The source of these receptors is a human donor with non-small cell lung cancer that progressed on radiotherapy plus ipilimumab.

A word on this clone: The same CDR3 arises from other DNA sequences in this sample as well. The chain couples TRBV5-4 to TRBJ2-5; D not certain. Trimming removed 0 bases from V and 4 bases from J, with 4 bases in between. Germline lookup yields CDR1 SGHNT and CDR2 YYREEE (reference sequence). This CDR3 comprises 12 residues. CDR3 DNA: TGTGCCAGCAGCTTGGCTGGAGAGACCCAGTACTTC. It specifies CASSLAGETQYF. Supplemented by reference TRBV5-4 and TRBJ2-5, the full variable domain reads ETGVTQSPTHLIKTRGQQVTLRCSSQSGHNTVSWYQQALGQGPQFIFQYYREEENGRGNFPPRFSGLQFPNYSSELNVNALELDDSALYLCASSLAGETQYFGPGTRLLVL.

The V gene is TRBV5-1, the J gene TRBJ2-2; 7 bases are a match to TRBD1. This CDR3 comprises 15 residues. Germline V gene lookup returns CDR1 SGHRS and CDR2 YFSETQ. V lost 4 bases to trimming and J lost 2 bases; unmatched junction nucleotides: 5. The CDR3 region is CASSRTGDNTGELFF. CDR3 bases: TGCGCCAGCAGCAGGACAGGTGATAACACCGGGGAGCTGTTTTTT.

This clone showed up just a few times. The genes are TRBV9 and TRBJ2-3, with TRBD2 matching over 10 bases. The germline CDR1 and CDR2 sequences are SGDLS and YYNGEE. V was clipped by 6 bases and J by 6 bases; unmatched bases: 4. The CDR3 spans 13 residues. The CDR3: CASNPTSGDTQYF. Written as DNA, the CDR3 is TGTGCCAGCAACCCGACTAGCGGGGATACGCAGTATTTT.

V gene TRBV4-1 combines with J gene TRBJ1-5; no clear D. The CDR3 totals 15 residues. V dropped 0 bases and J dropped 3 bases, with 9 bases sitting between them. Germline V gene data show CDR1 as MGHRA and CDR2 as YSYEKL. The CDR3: CASSQEVQLNQPQHF. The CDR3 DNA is TGCGCCAGCAGCCAAGAGGTACAGCTCAATCAGCCCCAGCATTTT.

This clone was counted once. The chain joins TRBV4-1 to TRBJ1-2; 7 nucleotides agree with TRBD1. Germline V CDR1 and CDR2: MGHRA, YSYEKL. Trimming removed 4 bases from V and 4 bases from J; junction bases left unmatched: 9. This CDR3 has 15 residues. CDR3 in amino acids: CASSLIDRVGYGYTF. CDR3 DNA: TGCGCCAGCAGCCTAATAGACAGGGTGGGCTATGGCTACACCTTC.

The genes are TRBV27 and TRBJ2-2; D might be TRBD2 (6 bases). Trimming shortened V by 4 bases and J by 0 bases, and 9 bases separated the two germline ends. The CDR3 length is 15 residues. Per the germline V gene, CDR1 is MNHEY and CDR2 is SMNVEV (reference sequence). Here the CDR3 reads CASSSRDSNTGELFF. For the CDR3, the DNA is TGTGCCAGCAGTTCCCGGGACTCGAACACCGGGGAGCTGTTTTTT.

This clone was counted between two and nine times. CDR3 sequence reads: CASSFFNSYEQYF. CDR3 nucleotides: TGTGCCAGCAGCTTCTTTAATAGCTACGAGCAGTACTTC. The chain recombines TRBV5-6 with TRBJ2-7, with D unresolved. This CDR3 has 13 amino acids. V lost 2 bases to trimming and J lost 3 bases, with 9 bases between them. From germline, CDR1 is SGHDT and CDR2 YYEEEE.

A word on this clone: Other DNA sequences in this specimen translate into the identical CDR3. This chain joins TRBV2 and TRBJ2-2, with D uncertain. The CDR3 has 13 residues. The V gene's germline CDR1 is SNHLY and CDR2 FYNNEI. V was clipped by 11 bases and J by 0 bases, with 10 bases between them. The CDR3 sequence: CACGTPNTGELFF. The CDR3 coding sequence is TGTGCCTGTGGAACACCGAACACCGGGGAGCTGTTTTTT.

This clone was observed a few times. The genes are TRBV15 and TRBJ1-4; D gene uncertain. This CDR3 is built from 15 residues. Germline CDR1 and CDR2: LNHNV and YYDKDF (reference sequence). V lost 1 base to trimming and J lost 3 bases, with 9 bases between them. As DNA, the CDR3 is TGTGCCACCAGCAGAGTAGGATTGGCTAATGAAAAACTGTTTTTT. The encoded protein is CATSRVGLANEKLFF.

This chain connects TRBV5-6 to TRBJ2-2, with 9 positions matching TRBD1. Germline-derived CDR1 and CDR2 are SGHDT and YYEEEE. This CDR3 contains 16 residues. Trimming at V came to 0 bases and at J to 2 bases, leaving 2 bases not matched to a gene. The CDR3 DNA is TGTGCCAGCAGCTTGGGACAGGGGGGTAACACCGGGGAGCTGTTTTTT. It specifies CASSLGQGGNTGELFF.

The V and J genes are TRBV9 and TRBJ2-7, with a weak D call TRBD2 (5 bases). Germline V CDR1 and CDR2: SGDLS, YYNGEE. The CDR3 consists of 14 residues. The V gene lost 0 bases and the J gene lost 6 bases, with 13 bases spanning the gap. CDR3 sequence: CASSVGPSLGEQYF. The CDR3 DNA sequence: TGTGCCAGCAGCGTAGGTCCCTCACTAGGCGAGCAGTACTTC.

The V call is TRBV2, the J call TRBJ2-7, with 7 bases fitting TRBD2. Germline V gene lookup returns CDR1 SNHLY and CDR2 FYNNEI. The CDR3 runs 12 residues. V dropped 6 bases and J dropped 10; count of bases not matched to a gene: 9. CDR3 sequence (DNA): TGTGCCAGCAGAAGTGACGGGAGGTATCAGTACGTC. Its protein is CASRSDGRYQYV.

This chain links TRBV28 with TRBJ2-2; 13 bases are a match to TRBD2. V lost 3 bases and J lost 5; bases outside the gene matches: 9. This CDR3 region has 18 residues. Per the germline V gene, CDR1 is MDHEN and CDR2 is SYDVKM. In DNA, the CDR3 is TGTGCCAGCAGTTTCAGCCGACTAGCGGGAGGAGATACCGGGGAGCTGTTTTTT. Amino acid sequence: CASSFSRLAGGDTGELFF.

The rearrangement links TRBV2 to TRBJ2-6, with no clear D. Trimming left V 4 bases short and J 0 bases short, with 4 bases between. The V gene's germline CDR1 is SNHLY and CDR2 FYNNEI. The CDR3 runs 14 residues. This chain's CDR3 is CASSVFSGANVLTF. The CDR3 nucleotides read TGTGCCAGCAGTGTGTTCTCTGGGGCCAACGTCCTGACTTTC.

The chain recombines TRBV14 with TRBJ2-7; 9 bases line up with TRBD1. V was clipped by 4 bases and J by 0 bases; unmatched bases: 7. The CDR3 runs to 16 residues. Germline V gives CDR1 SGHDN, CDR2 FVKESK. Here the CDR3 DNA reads TGTGCCAGCAGCCCTCAGCCGGGACAGGGCTCCTACGAGCAGTACTTC. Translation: CASSPQPGQGSYEQYF.

The CDR3 spells CASSSQGKPEAFF. In nucleotides, the CDR3 is TGTGCCAGCAGCTCCCAGGGTAAACCTGAAGCTTTCTTT. The chain links TRBV11-3 to TRBJ1-1, with D perhaps TRBD1 (5 bases). Germline V gene data show CDR1 as SGHNT and CDR2 as YENEEA. V was trimmed by 4 bases and J by 6 bases, leaving 12 bases between them. The CDR3 extends over 13 amino acids.

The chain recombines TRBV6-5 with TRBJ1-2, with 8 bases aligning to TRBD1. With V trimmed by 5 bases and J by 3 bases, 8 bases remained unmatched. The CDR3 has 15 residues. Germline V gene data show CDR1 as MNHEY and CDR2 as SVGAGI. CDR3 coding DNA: TGTGCCAGCAGTCCAGGACAGGGTTTGGACTATGGCTACACCTTC. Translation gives CASSPGQGLDYGYTF.

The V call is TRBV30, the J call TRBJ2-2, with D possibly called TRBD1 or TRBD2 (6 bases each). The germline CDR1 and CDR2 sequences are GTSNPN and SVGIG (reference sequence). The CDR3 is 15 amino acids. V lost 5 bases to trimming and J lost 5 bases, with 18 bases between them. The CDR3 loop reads CAWSGVGRRTGELFF. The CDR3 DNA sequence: TGTGCCTGGTCAGGGGTCGGGAGACGAACCGGGGAGCTGTTTTTT.

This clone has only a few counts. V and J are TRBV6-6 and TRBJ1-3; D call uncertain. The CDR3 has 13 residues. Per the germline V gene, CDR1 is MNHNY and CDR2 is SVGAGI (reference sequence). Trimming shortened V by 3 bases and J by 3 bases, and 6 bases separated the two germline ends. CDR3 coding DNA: TGTGCCAGCAGTTATGGGGATGGAAACACCATATATTTT. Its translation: CASSYGDGNTIYF.

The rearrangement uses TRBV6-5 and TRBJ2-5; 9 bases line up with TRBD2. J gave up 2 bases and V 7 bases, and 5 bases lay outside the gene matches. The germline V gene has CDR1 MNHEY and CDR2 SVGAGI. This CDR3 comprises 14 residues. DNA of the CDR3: TGTGCCAGCACCGGAGCGGGAGGACAAGAGACCCAGTACTTC. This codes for CASTGAGGQETQYF.

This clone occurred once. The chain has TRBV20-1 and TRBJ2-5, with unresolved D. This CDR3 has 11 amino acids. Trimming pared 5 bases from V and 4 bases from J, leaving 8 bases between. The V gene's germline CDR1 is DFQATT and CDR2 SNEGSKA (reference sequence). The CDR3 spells CSAPTGETQYF. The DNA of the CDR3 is TGCAGTGCTCCGACGGGAGAGACCCAGTACTTC.

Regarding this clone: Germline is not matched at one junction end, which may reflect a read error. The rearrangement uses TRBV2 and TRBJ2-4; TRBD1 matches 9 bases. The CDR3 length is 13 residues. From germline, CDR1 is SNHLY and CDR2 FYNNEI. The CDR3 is CAGSRDRDNIQYF. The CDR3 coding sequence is TGTGCCGGCAGTCGGGACAGGGACAACATTCAGTACTTC. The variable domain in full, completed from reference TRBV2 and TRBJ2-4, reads EPEVTQTPSHQVTQMGQEVILRCVPISNHLYFYWYRQILGQKVEFLVSFYNNEISEKSEIFDDQFSVERPDGSNFTLKIRSTKLEDSAMYFCAGSRDRDNIQYFGAGTRLSVL.

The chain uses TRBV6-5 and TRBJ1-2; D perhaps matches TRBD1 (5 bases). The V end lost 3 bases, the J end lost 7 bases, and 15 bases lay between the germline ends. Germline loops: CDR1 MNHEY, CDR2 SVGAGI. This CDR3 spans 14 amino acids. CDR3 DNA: TGTGCCAGCAGTTATTGGCAGGGCGGGCGTGGCTACACCTTC. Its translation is CASSYWQGGRGYTF.

CDR3 DNA sequence: TGTGCCAGCAGCCTGGACAGAAACACTGAAGCTTTCTTT. This encodes CASSLDRNTEAFF. The gene calls are TRBV5-6 and TRBJ1-1; TRBD1 might be the D (6 bases). Looked up from germline, CDR1 is SGHDT and CDR2 is YYEEEE. The CDR3 is 13 residues long. The germline V and J ends were trimmed by 4 bases and 2 bases, with 9 bases remaining between them.